These 4 T cell receptor beta chains came from one sample sequenced in a study of T cell clonality in common variable immunodeficiency. Only in-frame clones appear in the TCRdb table, and some are missing; sequencing was by immunoSEQ multiplex PCR. The sample contains roughly 43,000 clones, none of them singletons. Sequenced material: peripheral blood mononuclear cells. The receptors shown here come from a person aged 18 to 75 in good health.

This clone was picked up many times. The read terminates 3 residues before the CDR3 end, so the remaining end is supplied by the germline J gene. The chain has TRBV9 and TRBJ2-5; D possibly matches TRBD1 or TRBD2 (6 bases each). The CDR3 is 17 residues long. V was cut by 5 bases and J by 4 bases, with 24 bases left in between. Looked up from germline, CDR1 is SGDLS and CDR2 is YYNGEE. Partial CDR3 DNA: TGTGCCAGCAGTCGCGGAGGAGGGGGAGCCCTTCGAGAGACC. It is translated as CASSRGGGGALRET. The whole CDR3 region reads CASSRGGGGALRETQYF.

This clone showed up many times. The read ends 3 residues shy of where the CDR3 ends; the end is completed using the germline J gene. The chain is built from TRBV10-3 and TRBJ2-7; no clear D. V lost 2 bases and J lost 0, with 8 bases in between. The CDR3 is 14 amino acids. Germline V gene sequence: CDR1 ENHRY, CDR2 SYGVKD. CDR3: CAISETPSSYEQYF. The DNA read from the CDR3 is TGTGCCATCAGTGAGACCCCTAGCTCCTACGAG.

This clone was observed many times. The CDR3 goes on 3 residues after the read ends, and that part is filled in from the germline J gene. The rearrangement links TRBV24-1 to TRBJ2-3, with D possibly matching TRBD1 (5 bases). V dropped 3 bases and J dropped 5 bases, with 23 bases sitting between them. Germline CDR1 KGHDR, CDR2 SFDVKD. The CDR3 has 18 amino acids. This CDR3 reads CATSDPQVGVDSRDTQYF. The part of the CDR3 DNA that was read is TGTGCCACCAGTGATCCCCAAGTAGGGGTCGACTCCAGAGATACG.

This clone was found many times. The read ends 3 residues before the CDR3 terminus; that terminus is restored from the germline J gene. The V gene is TRBV19, the J gene TRBJ1-6; 7 bases map to TRBD1. The CDR3 runs to 12 residues. The V gene's germline CDR1 is LNHDA and CDR2 SQIVND (reference sequence). The junction had 6 bases not matched to a gene; V was cut back by 10 bases and J by 9 bases. Partial CDR3 DNA: TGTGCCACCCAGGGGGAAAGTTCACCC. Translating it yields CATQGESSP. In full, the CDR3 is CATQGESSPLHF. Combining the CDR3 with reference TRBV19 and TRBJ1-6 gives the whole variable domain DGGITQSPKYLFRKEGQNVTLSCEQNLNHDAMYWYRQDPGQGLRLIYYSQIVNDFQKGDIAEGYSVSREKKESFPLTVTSAQKNPTAFYLCATQGESSPLHFGNGTRLTVT.